This T cell receptor beta chain is drawn from a study of OX40 agonist ivuxolimab in advanced cancers. Study-level background: Aged about 20 to 80 with a mean of approximately 57 years, they were approximately 79% male. Having had anti-PD-1, anti-PD-L1 or anti-CTLA-4 therapy before was allowed, and under 50% had some.

The method was immunoSEQ multiplex PCR; TCRdb's version includes in-frame clones alone and lacks a portion of them. The sample has some 100,000 clones, 70% to 90% seen once; the top ten hold 0.7% to 0.9%. The CDR3 covers 13 residues. The germline gives CDR1 MGHDK, CDR2 SYGVNS. V lost 2 bases and J lost 11; bases outside the gene matches: 4. Patients had blood sampled at baseline and again on cycle 4 day 1 and cycle 7 day 1. The starting material was CD4+ or CD8+ T cells sorted from blood, obtained in a trial of the OX40 agonist ivuxolimab. The sequence was obtained from an adult with an advanced solid tumor such as melanoma, head and neck, liver or kidney cancer. The chain carries TRBV25-1 and TRBJ1-4; 8 nucleotides line up with TRBD1. CDR3: CASSEPGGLKLFF. CDR3 DNA: TGTGCCAGCAGTGAACCAGGGGGCTTGAAACTGTTTTTT.